This T cell receptor beta chain was obtained from a study of blood T cells in healthy people across ages. The use of a sample-barcoded 5' primer and a J-beta primer mix characterized a second PCR of roughly 6 to 11 cycles. Each CDR3 protein is one row after TCRdb ran MiXCR on the 5' RACE reads. The sample carries some 1.6 million distinct CDR3 sequences, roughly 32% recorded once. Isolation of PBMCs gave at least 6.5 million cells per sample. Sequences were obtained from blood. The receptor was derived from a woman aged 25 to 39 in good health.

The CDR3 region has the DNA TGTGCCAGCAGCCAAGCCACCGGATCCCAGTACTTC. As protein: CASSQATGSQYF. V usage is TRBV14 and J usage is TRBJ2-5; no clear D gene. This CDR3 has 12 amino acids. Germline V gene lookup returns CDR1 SGHDN and CDR2 FVKESK. V lost 1 base, J lost 9 bases, and 9 bases lay in between.